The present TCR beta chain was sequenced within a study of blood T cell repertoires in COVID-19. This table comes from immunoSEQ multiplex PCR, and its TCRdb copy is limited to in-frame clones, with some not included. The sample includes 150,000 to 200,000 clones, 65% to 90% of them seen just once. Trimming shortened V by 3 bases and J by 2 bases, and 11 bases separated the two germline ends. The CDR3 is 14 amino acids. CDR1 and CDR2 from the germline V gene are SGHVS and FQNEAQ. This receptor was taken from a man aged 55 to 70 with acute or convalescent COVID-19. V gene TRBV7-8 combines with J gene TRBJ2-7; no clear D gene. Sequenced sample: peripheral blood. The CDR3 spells CASSLNSLTYEQYF. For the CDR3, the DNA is TGTGCCAGCAGCTTGAACAGCCTCACCTACGAGCAGTACTTC.